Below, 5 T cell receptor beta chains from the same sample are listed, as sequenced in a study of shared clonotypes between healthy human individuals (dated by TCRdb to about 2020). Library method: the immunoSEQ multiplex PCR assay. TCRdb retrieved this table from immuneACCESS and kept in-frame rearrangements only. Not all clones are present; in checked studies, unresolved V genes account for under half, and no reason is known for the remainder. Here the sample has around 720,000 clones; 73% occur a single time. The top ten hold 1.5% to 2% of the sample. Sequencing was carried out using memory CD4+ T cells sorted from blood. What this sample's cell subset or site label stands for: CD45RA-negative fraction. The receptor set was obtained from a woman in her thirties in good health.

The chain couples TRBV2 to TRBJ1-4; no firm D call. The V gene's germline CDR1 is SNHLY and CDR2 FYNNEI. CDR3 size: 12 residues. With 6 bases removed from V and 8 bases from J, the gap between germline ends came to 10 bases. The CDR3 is CASSVQSEKLFF. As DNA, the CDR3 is TGTGCCAGCAGCGTCCAGAGCGAAAAACTGTTTTTT. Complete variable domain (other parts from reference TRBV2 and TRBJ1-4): EPEVTQTPSHQVTQMGQEVILRCVPISNHLYFYWYRQILGQKVEFLVSFYNNEISEKSEIFDDQFSVERPDGSNFTLKIRSTKLEDSAMYFCASSVQSEKLFFGSGTQLSVL.

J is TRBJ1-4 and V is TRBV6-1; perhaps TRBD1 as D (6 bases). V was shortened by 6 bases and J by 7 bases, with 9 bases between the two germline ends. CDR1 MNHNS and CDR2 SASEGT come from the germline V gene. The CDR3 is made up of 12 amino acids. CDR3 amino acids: CASRRGGEKLFF. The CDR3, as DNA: TGTGCCAGCAGAAGGGGGGGTGAAAAACTGTTTTTT.

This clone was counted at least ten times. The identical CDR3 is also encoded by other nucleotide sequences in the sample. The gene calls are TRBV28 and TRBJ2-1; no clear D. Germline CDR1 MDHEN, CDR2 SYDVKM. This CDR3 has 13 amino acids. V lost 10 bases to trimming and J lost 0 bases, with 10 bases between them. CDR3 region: CATLRSSYNEQFF. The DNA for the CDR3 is TGTGCCACCCTCCGGAGCTCCTACAATGAGCAGTTCTTC.

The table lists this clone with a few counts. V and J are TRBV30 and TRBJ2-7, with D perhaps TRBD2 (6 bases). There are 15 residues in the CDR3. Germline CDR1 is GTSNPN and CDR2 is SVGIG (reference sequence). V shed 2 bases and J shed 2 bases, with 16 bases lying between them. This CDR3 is CAWSWGGPLTYEQYF. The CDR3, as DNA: TGTGCCTGGAGTTGGGGAGGCCCGTTGACCTACGAGCAGTACTTC.

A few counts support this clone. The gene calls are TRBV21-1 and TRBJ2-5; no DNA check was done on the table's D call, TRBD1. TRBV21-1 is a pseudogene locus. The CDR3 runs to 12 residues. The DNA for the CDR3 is TGTGCCAGCGGGACAGGGAAGAAGACCCAGTACTTC. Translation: CASGTGKKTQYF.